What follows are 27 T cell receptor beta chains derived from one specimen sequenced in a study of T cell responses to AZD1222 COVID-19 vaccine. The repertoire was sequenced with immunoSEQ multiplex PCR; TCRdb's copy has only in-frame clones and lacks some. The sample consists of 80,000 to 100,000 clones, approximately 90% of them appearing once. This specimen was peripheral blood, taken 28 days after the second AZD1222 dose. These receptors were collected from an adult who received the AZD1222 COVID-19 vaccine.

The V call is TRBV7-3, the J call TRBJ1-2; TRBD1 agrees at 7 bases. This CDR3 region has 15 residues. The V gene's germline CDR1 is SGHTA and CDR2 FQGTGA. J gave up 3 bases and V 2 bases, and 6 bases lay outside the gene matches. The CDR3 spells CASSLYEGADYGYTF. CDR3 coding DNA: TGTGCCAGCAGCTTATATGAGGGGGCGGACTATGGCTACACCTTC.

This clone was recorded only once. CDR3 nucleotide sequence: TGTGCCAGTAGTATCGCGGACAGGGGGCCGGGTGAGCAGTTCTTC. Residues: CASSIADRGPGEQFF. The chain carries TRBV19 and TRBJ2-1, with 11 nucleotides matching TRBD1. Losses at the gene ends were 3 bases for V and 9 bases for J; bases not matched to a gene: 7. Germline V lookup: CDR1 LNHDA, CDR2 SQIVND (reference sequence). The CDR3 spans 15 residues.

J is TRBJ1-4 and V is TRBV14, with D tentatively TRBD1 (5 bases). CDR3 size: 13 residues. The germline CDR1 and CDR2 sequences are SGHDN and FVKESK. With 8 bases removed from V and 5 bases from J, the gap between germline ends came to 12 bases. As DNA, the CDR3 is TGTGCCAGCCGAGGGCAGGGCAATGAAAAACTGTTTTTT. Protein sequence: CASRGQGNEKLFF.

The chain combines TRBV9 with TRBJ2-5; D remains unclear. Per germline, CDR1 SGDLS and CDR2 YYNGEE. The CDR3 spans 13 residues. V was trimmed by 0 bases and J by 4 bases, leaving 7 bases between them. The CDR3 is CASSVAYGETQYF. The CDR3 DNA sequence: TGTGCCAGCAGCGTAGCCTACGGAGAGACCCAGTACTTC. The variable domain in full, with the rest retrieved from reference TRBV9 and TRBJ2-5, is DSGVTQTPKHLITATGQRVTLRCSPRSGDLSVYWYQQSLDQGLQFLIQYYNGEERAKGNILERFSAQQFPDLHSELNLSSLELGDSALYFCASSVAYGETQYFGPGTRLLVL.

This clone came up once. The gene calls are TRBV7-9 and TRBJ2-7, with D possibly being TRBD2 (7 bases). The CDR3 is made up of 16 amino acids. V dropped 4 bases and J dropped 1 base, with 17 bases sitting between them. CDR1 is SEHNR and CDR2 is FQNEAQ in the germline V gene (reference sequence). CDR3 nucleotides: TGTGCCAGCAGCTCGGTAAGGGGGAGGGATTCCTACGAGCAGTACTTC. Its translation: CASSSVRGRDSYEQYF.

The gene calls are TRBV5-1 and TRBJ2-7, with 8 bases fitting TRBD1. The ends lost 2 bases at V and 2 bases at J; junction bases unmatched: 3. This CDR3 region has 14 residues. Germline V gives CDR1 SGHRS, CDR2 YFSETQ. The CDR3 spells CASSLQGEAYEQYF. The CDR3 nucleotides read TGCGCCAGCAGCTTACAGGGGGAGGCCTACGAGCAGTACTTC.

The V call is TRBV11-2, the J call TRBJ1-5; 9 bases align to TRBD1. With V trimmed by 6 bases and J by 6 bases, 6 bases remained unmatched. The CDR3 totals 14 residues. CDR1 and CDR2 from the germline V gene are SGHAT and FQNNGV. In nucleotides, the CDR3 is TGTGCCAGCAGTTCACAGGGGGCCGGTCAGCCCCAGCATTTT. It is translated as CASSSQGAGQPQHF.

The rearrangement uses TRBV18 and TRBJ2-1; 7 bases agree with TRBD2. The germline V gene has CDR1 KGHSH and CDR2 LQKENI. This CDR3 contains 17 residues. The V segment lost 3 bases and the J segment 5 bases; nucleotides outside the gene matches: 13. The CDR3 nucleotides read TGTGCCAGCTCACCCCTTCACACGTCGGGAGGCCACAATGAGCAGTTCTTC. Its protein is CASSPLHTSGGHNEQFF.

This chain links TRBV6-4 with TRBJ1-2, with a weak D call TRBD1 (5 bases). V was trimmed by 4 bases and J by 4 bases, leaving 10 bases between them. The CDR3 extends over 13 amino acids. Germline CDR1 MRHNA, CDR2 SNTAGT. The CDR3 DNA reads as TGTGCCAGCAGTGCCCAGGGAACCTATGGCTACACCTTC. Protein sequence: CASSAQGTYGYTF.

The rearrangement uses TRBV11-2 and TRBJ1-2; tentative D call: TRBD1 (5 bases). The CDR3 spans 15 residues. Trimming pared 1 base from V and 4 bases from J, leaving 13 bases between. The V gene's germline CDR1 is SGHAT and CDR2 FQNNGV. The CDR3 loop reads CASSLGLSQGYGYTF. The CDR3 coding sequence is TGTGCCAGCAGCTTAGGTCTCAGTCAGGGCTATGGCTACACCTTC.

The chain links TRBV5-4 to TRBJ2-7; D perhaps matches TRBD1 (6 bases). The CDR3 extends over 14 amino acids. The V gene lost 4 bases and the J gene lost 2 bases, with 13 bases spanning the gap. In germline, CDR1 is SGHNT, CDR2 YYREEE (reference sequence). CDR3 residues: CASSIRQAPYEQYF. In DNA, the CDR3 is TGTGCCAGCAGCATCAGACAGGCCCCCTACGAGCAGTACTTC.

The J gene is TRBJ1-1, the V gene TRBV7-2; D unclear. Germline V lookup: CDR1 SGHTA, CDR2 FQGNSA. V shed 5 bases and J shed 7 bases, with 8 bases lying between them. The CDR3 has 11 amino acids. Here the CDR3 DNA reads TGTGCCAGCAGCAAACAGCTTGAAGCTTTCTTT. Protein product: CASSKQLEAFF. Drawing the rest from reference TRBV7-2 and TRBJ1-1, the complete variable domain is GAGVSQSPSNKVTEKGKDVELRCDPISGHTALYWYRQSLGQGLEFLIYFQGNSAPDKSGLPSDRFSAERTGGSVSTLTIQRTQQEDSAVYLCASSKQLEAFFGQGTRLTVV.

A single count supports this clone. The CDR3 loop is CASSSPGQGNTEAFF. The CDR3 DNA follows: TGTGCCAGTAGTTCCCCGGGACAGGGGAACACTGAAGCTTTCTTT. The genes are TRBV19 and TRBJ1-1, with 9 bases aligning to TRBD1. CDR3 size: 15 residues. J was trimmed by 1 base and V by 5 bases; bases with no gene match: 5. Germline V gives CDR1 LNHDA, CDR2 SQIVND (reference sequence).

The gene calls are TRBV2 and TRBJ1-4; 8 nucleotides agree with TRBD1. The CDR3 runs 16 residues. The germline CDR1 and CDR2 sequences are SNHLY and FYNNEI. The V segment lost 6 bases and the J segment 5 bases; nucleotides outside the gene matches: 11. This CDR3 is CASSPSRQGSNEKLFF. The CDR3 DNA reads as TGTGCCAGCAGCCCGAGTCGACAGGGGTCCAATGAAAAACTGTTTTTT.

This chain uses TRBV6-5 with TRBJ2-1; D not resolved. Trimming pared 6 bases from V and 0 bases from J, leaving 12 bases between. Germline loops: CDR1 MNHEY, CDR2 SVGAGI. The length of the CDR3 is 15 residues. The DNA for the CDR3 is TGTGCCAGCAGCCGATCGGGCCTCTCCTACAATGAGCAGTTCTTC. Protein sequence: CASSRSGLSYNEQFF.

V gene TRBV25-1 combines with J gene TRBJ1-4; no firm D call. V lost 3 bases and J 8 bases, leaving 19 bases between the germline ends. Germline assignment: CDR1 MGHDK and CDR2 SYGVNS. The length of the CDR3 is 16 residues. DNA of the CDR3: TGTGCCAGCAGTGACGGTTTAAGAGGGTTCCGGGAAAAACTGTTTTTT. It is translated as CASSDGLRGFREKLFF. The complete variable domain, with remaining parts taken from reference TRBV25-1 and TRBJ1-4, reads EADIYQTPRYLVIGTGKKITLECSQTMGHDKMYWYQQDPGMELHLIHYSYGVNSTEKGDLSSESTVSRIRTEHFPLTLESARPSHTSQYLCASSDGLRGFREKLFFGSGTQLSVL.

The genes are TRBV25-1 and TRBJ1-6, with D maybe TRBD1 (5 bases). V was cut by 0 bases and J by 9 bases, with 18 bases left in between. Germline V gene sequence: CDR1 MGHDK, CDR2 SYGVNS. The CDR3 runs to 17 residues. CDR3 sequence (DNA): TGTGCCAGCAGTGAATATCCCGCAGGGAGCCACAGTTCACCCCTCCACTTT. Translating it yields CASSEYPAGSHSSPLHF.

This clone was counted a single time. The CDR3 region has the DNA TGCGCCAGCAGCTTGGGGGCCCTCTACAATGAGCAGTTCTTC. Residues: CASSLGALYNEQFF. The chain uses TRBV5-1 and TRBJ2-1, with unresolved D. Germline CDR1 and CDR2: SGHRS and YFSETQ. The V end was cut by 0 bases, the J end by 3 bases, with 7 bases between. The CDR3 totals 14 residues.

The chain links TRBV6-1 to TRBJ1-5; 11 bases match TRBD1. The CDR3 length is 21 residues. Germline lookup yields CDR1 MNHNS and CDR2 SASEGT. The J segment lost 1 base and the V segment lost 2 bases, leaving 16 bases of the junction unmatched. The CDR3 spells CASSEYPTGTGGRLSNQPQHF. In DNA form, the CDR3 reads TGTGCCAGCAGTGAATACCCTACCGGGACAGGGGGAAGATTAAGCAATCAGCCCCAGCATTTT.

The J gene is TRBJ1-5, the V gene TRBV6-5; 7 nucleotides agree with TRBD1. Germline V lookup: CDR1 MNHEY, CDR2 SVGAGI. The CDR3 is 13 amino acids. V dropped 8 bases and J dropped 5; count of bases not matched to a gene: 6. The CDR3 spells CASGTVRDQPQHF. The CDR3 region has the DNA TGTGCCAGCGGGACAGTCAGGGATCAGCCCCAGCATTTT.

The chain is built from TRBV3-1 (or the pseudogene TRBV3-2) and TRBJ1-1; a weak D match, TRBD1 (6 bases). The CDR3 contains 15 residues. Trimming cost V 3 bases and J 2 bases, with 13 bases left between them. CDR1 and CDR2 from the germline V gene are LGHDT and YNNKEL (reference sequence). The DNA of the CDR3 is TGTGCCAGCAGCCACACAGGGAGGCCAAACACTGAAGCTTTCTTT. Protein: CASSHTGRPNTEAFF.

This chain joins TRBV28 and TRBJ1-1; D remains unclear. In germline, CDR1 is MDHEN, CDR2 SYDVKM. CDR3 length: 13 residues. Trimming left V 4 bases short and J 1 base short, with 7 bases between. The CDR3 is CASSSRENTEAFF. In DNA, the CDR3 is TGTGCCAGCAGTTCGCGAGAGAACACTGAAGCTTTCTTT.

The chain uses TRBV20-1 and TRBJ1-2, with D possibly TRBD1 on 5 matching bases. The V gene lost 3 bases and the J gene lost 7 bases, with 21 bases spanning the gap. The CDR3 totals 15 residues. The germline V gene encodes CDR1 DFQATT and CDR2 SNEGSKA (reference sequence). The CDR3 nucleotides are TGCAGTGCTAGTCCTCAGGGAAATGGGACTCGTGGCTACACCTTC. Translated: CSASPQGNGTRGYTF.

This chain links TRBV18 with TRBJ1-5; TRBD1 matches at 8 bases. The V gene end was trimmed by 0 bases and the J gene end by 6 bases; junction bases not matched to a gene: 7. Germline V gene lookup returns CDR1 KGHSH and CDR2 LQKENI. This CDR3 region has 16 residues. The CDR3 loop reads CASSPPDDRGIQPQHF. As DNA, the CDR3 is TGTGCCAGCTCACCACCGGACGACAGGGGAATTCAGCCCCAGCATTTT. The full variable domain, rest sourced from reference TRBV18 and TRBJ1-5, is NAGVMQNPRHLVRRRGQEARLRCSPMKGHSHVYWYRQLPEEGLKFMVYLQKENIIDESGMPKERFSAEFPKEGPSILRIQQVVRGDSAAYFCASSPPDDRGIQPQHFGDGTRLSIL.

The chain carries TRBV18 and TRBJ1-5; weak D call: TRBD1 (6 bases). Germline assignment: CDR1 KGHSH and CDR2 LQKENI. Trimming took 5 bases from V and 2 from J, leaving 10 bases between them. The CDR3 totals 14 residues. The chain's CDR3 is CASSISGGNQPQHF. DNA for the CDR3: TGTGCCAGCTCAATATCAGGGGGCAATCAGCCCCAGCATTTT.

The V and J genes are TRBV18 and TRBJ2-3; 14 bases map to TRBD2. The CDR3 extends over 16 amino acids. V trimming: 6 bases; J trimming: 4 bases; junction bases outside the gene matches: 6. Germline-derived CDR1 and CDR2 are KGHSH and LQKENI. CDR3 nucleotide sequence: TGTGCCAGCTCCCCTCGGACTAGCGGGGGGTCAGATACGCAGTATTTT. This encodes CASSPRTSGGSDTQYF.

The chain combines TRBV2 with TRBJ1-1; 8 bases map to TRBD1. V was pared by 7 bases and J by 0 bases, with 4 bases of the junction left unmatched. The CDR3 sequence is 14 residues long. Germline loops: CDR1 SNHLY, CDR2 FYNNEI. The CDR3 bases are TGTGCCAGCACCGCGGACAGGGTGAACACTGAAGCTTTCTTT. It translates to CASTADRVNTEAFF.